These 11 T cell receptor beta chains were all obtained from the same sample, sequenced in a study of regulatory T cells in long-lasting Graves disease. The time point here: persistent/refractory GD, antithyroid drugs over 5 years with positive TRAb. The TCR library was prepared using RNA isolated from PBMCs. Combining iRepertoire HTBI primers with Arm-PCR of CDR3 regions, the authors built TCR beta libraries. In TCRdb, the multiplex PCR reads were re-called with MiXCR into one record per CDR3 protein. The sample records 350,000 to 450,000 distinct CDR3 sequences, roughly 24% being singletons. The sequencing here drew on peripheral blood mononuclear cells (PBMCs), taken when the disease was refractory, from a patient treated with antithyroid drugs. The receptors stem from a woman between 40 and 50 years old with Graves disease.

J is TRBJ2-7 and V is TRBV2, with D possibly TRBD1 on 6 matching bases. Germline CDR1 is SNHLY and CDR2 is FYNNEI. The CDR3 totals 15 residues. V was shortened by 5 bases and J by 1 base, with 15 bases between the two germline ends. CDR3 sequence reads: CASSTWTVGSYEQYF. DNA of the CDR3: TGTGCCAGCAGTACTTGGACAGTGGGGTCCTACGAGCAGTACTTC.

This clonotype showed up many times. V and J are TRBV28 and TRBJ2-7; 12 nucleotides agree with TRBD2. Per germline, CDR1 MDHEN and CDR2 SYDVKM. The CDR3 consists of 16 residues. V was clipped by 6 bases and J by 0 bases; unmatched bases: 6. In nucleotides, the CDR3 is TGTGCCAGCAGCCAGAGACTAGCGGGAGTCTCCTACGAGCAGTACTTC. This translates into CASSQRLAGVSYEQYF.

This clonotype occurred a few times. The chain carries TRBV20-1 and TRBJ2-7; 13 positions match TRBD2. CDR3 size: 18 residues. V lost 2 bases and J lost 3; bases outside the gene matches: 13. Germline V gives CDR1 DFQATT, CDR2 SNEGSKA (reference sequence). The CDR3 nucleotides are TGCAGTGCTAGACAACGGACTAGCGGGAGCAAACTATACTACGAGCAGTACTTC. It codes for CSARQRTSGSKLYYEQYF.

This clonotype was observed many times. The chain has TRBV6-5 and TRBJ2-7; 10 nucleotides align to TRBD1. The junction had 7 bases not matched to a gene; V was cut back by 0 bases and J by 5 bases. From germline, CDR1 is MNHEY and CDR2 SVGAGI. The CDR3 is made up of 16 amino acids. CDR3 nucleotides: TGTGCCAGCAGTTACTCGTTTCTGACAGGGGGCCACGAGCAGTACTTC. It specifies CASSYSFLTGGHEQYF.

This chain links TRBV28 with TRBJ2-1, with 8 nucleotides matching TRBD2. The CDR3 has 15 amino acids. With V trimmed by 3 bases and J by 10 bases, 11 bases remained unmatched. Germline values: CDR1 MDHEN, CDR2 SYDVKM. CDR3 loop: CASSFSSGVALEQFF. The CDR3, as DNA: TGTGCCAGCAGTTTTAGTAGCGGGGTCGCCCTGGAGCAGTTCTTC.

There are a few counts of this clonotype. The V and J genes are TRBV19 and TRBJ2-7; D might be TRBD1 (5 bases). CDR1 and CDR2 from the germline V gene are LNHDA and SQIVND (reference sequence). V dropped 4 bases and J dropped 3 bases, with 13 bases sitting between them. The CDR3 loop spans 14 amino acids. Here the CDR3 reads CASSTRGHLYEQYF. CDR3 nucleotide sequence: TGTGCCAGTAGTACGAGAGGACACCTCTACGAGCAGTACTTC.

This clonotype was seen many times. This chain connects TRBV6-2 or TRBV6-3 to TRBJ2-4; D is perhaps TRBD2 (5 bases). V lost 5 bases and J 6 bases, leaving 11 bases between the germline ends. The CDR3 is 13 amino acids. Germline CDR1 reads MNHEY; CDR2 reads SVGEGT. The CDR3 loop reads CASSEDRGNIQYF. The CDR3 bases are TGTGCCAGCAGTGAAGATCGGGGAAACATTCAGTACTTC.

The chain carries TRBV5-1 and TRBJ1-6, with D tentatively TRBD1 (5 bases). CDR3 length: 15 residues. Per germline, CDR1 SGHRS and CDR2 YFSETQ. V lost 0 bases and J lost 5, with 9 bases in between. CDR3 nucleotides: TGCGCCAGCAGCTTGGGACAGCTTGATAATTCACCCCTCCACTTT. The encoded protein is CASSLGQLDNSPLHF.

V is TRBV27 and J is TRBJ2-5; 8 positions match TRBD1. From germline, CDR1 is MNHEY and CDR2 SMNVEV (reference sequence). This CDR3 has 14 residues. J lost 3 bases, V lost 6 bases, and 6 bases had no gene match. The CDR3 loop is CASSLQGGEETQYF. The CDR3, as DNA: TGTGCCAGCAGCTTACAGGGGGGTGAAGAGACCCAGTACTTC.

This clonotype was counted at least ten times. The V call is TRBV11-2, the J call TRBJ2-7; D may be TRBD1 (5 bases). The V gene's germline CDR1 is SGHAT and CDR2 FQNNGV. V shed 4 bases and J shed 3 bases, with 16 bases lying between them. The CDR3 is 15 residues long. CDR3 in DNA: TGTGCCAGCAGCTCCTTACAGGACAAAGTCTACGAGCAGTACTTC. This encodes CASSSLQDKVYEQYF. The variable domain in full, completed from reference TRBV11-2 and TRBJ2-7, reads EAGVAQSPRYKIIEKRQSVAFWCNPISGHATLYWYQQILGQGPKLLIQFQNNGVVDDSQLPKDRFSAERLKGVDSTLKIQPAKLEDSAVYLCASSSLQDKVYEQYFGPGTRLTVT.

V gene TRBV7-8 combines with J gene TRBJ2-3, with TRBD2 as a possible D gene (6 bases). There are 15 residues in the CDR3. Germline loops: CDR1 SGHVS, CDR2 FQNEAQ. V gave up 0 bases and J gave up 8 bases, with 15 bases separating them. CDR3 coding DNA: TGTGCCAGCAGCTTAGCGAGGACTACCGGCGGTACGCAGTATTTT. This codes for CASSLARTTGGTQYF.